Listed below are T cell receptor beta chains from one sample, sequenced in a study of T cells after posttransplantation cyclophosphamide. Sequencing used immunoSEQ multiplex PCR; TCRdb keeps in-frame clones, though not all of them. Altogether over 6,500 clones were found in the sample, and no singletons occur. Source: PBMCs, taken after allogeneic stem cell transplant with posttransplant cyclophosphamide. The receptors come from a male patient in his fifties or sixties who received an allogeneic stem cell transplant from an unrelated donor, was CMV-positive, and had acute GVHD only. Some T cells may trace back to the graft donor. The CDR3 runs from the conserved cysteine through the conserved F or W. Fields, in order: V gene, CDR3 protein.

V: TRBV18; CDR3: CASSPYNANTGELFF
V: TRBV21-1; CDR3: CASSKGQGPYEQYF
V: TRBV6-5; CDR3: CASSLTSGAGNEQFF
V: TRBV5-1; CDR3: CASSAGTDNEKLFF
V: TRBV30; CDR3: CAWSFSVGDRKYTQYF
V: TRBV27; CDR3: CASSLSIAGELFF
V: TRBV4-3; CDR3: CASSQEVRRTGGQETQYF
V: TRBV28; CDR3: CASSFSELGTGELFF
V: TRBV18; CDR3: CASSHRGDSYNEQFF
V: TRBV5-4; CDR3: CASSSQETQYF
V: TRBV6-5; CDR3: CASKNLGGSYEQFF
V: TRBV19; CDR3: CASSGTGGNQPQHF
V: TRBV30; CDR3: CAWSQGALNHRGYEQYF
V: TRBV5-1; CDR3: CASSFGSPVDTIYF
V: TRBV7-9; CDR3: CASSSVGVGYGYTF
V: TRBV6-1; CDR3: CASRLAAAGDNEQFF
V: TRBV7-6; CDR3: CASSLGQGEYGYTF